One and the same sample provided the 26 T cell receptor beta chains below, sequenced in a study of cytotoxic CD8 clonotypes in ibrutinib-treated CLL. Using immunoSEQ multiplex PCR, the repertoire was profiled, and TCRdb retains in-frame clones only, with some absent. The sample gives approximately 170,000 clones, roughly 90% of which show up once; around 3% is in the top ten. The specimen comprised PBMCs, sampled at disease progression, from a patient treated with ibrutinib. All receptors come from a human donor with chronic lymphocytic leukemia.

The chain uses TRBV27 and TRBJ2-7, with D possibly TRBD2 on 5 matching bases. V dropped 2 bases and J dropped 3 bases, with 20 bases sitting between them. In germline, CDR1 is MNHEY, CDR2 SMNVEV (reference sequence). The CDR3 loop spans 17 amino acids. The CDR3 loop reads CASSLGGRTRSRYEQYF. The CDR3 region has the DNA TGTGCCAGCAGTTTAGGTGGGCGGACTCGATCCCGCTACGAGCAGTACTTC.

This clone was seen more than once but under ten times. V usage is TRBV9 and J usage is TRBJ1-2; TRBD1 might be the D (6 bases). This CDR3 has 13 amino acids. With 8 bases removed from V and 5 bases from J, the gap between germline ends came to 16 bases. Looked up from germline, CDR1 is SGDLS and CDR2 is YYNGEE. CDR3: CASSTGAGYGYTF. Written as DNA, the CDR3 is TGTGCCAGTTCCACGGGGGCGGGTTATGGCTACACCTTC. The variable domain in full, with the rest retrieved from reference TRBV9 and TRBJ1-2, is DSGVTQTPKHLITATGQRVTLRCSPRSGDLSVYWYQQSLDQGLQFLIQYYNGEERAKGNILERFSAQQFPDLHSELNLSSLELGDSALYFCASSTGAGYGYTFGSGTRLTVV.

CDR3 sequence (DNA): TGTGCCAGCAGCTTGGCAGGGGGCGATCACTATGGCTACACCTTC. It codes for CASSLAGGDHYGYTF. The V gene is TRBV5-4, the J gene TRBJ1-2; TRBD1 aligns across 8 bases. The CDR3 has 15 residues. V dropped 0 bases and J dropped 3; count of bases not matched to a gene: 4. Germline CDR1 is SGHNT and CDR2 is YYREEE (reference sequence). Full variable domain (rest looked up from reference TRBV5-4 and TRBJ1-2): ETGVTQSPTHLIKTRGQQVTLRCSSQSGHNTVSWYQQALGQGPQFIFQYYREEENGRGNFPPRFSGLQFPNYSSELNVNALELDDSALYLCASSLAGGDHYGYTFGSGTRLTVV.

V gene TRBV19 combines with J gene TRBJ2-1, with 7 positions matching TRBD2. In germline, CDR1 is LNHDA, CDR2 SQIVND (reference sequence). V was clipped by 6 bases and J by 0 bases; unmatched bases: 5. This CDR3 region has 15 residues. DNA of the CDR3: TGTGCCAGTAGGCGCGGGACTACCTCCTACAATGAGCAGTTCTTC. Protein product: CASRRGTTSYNEQFF.

The chain combines TRBV5-1 with TRBJ2-7, with 7 nucleotides matching TRBD1. This CDR3 is 14 amino acids long. V lost 2 bases to trimming and J lost 6 bases; unmatched junction nucleotides: 8. Germline V gene data show CDR1 as SGHRS and CDR2 as YFSETQ. CDR3 loop: CASSLTGQTREQYF. Written as DNA, the CDR3 is TGCGCCAGCAGCTTAACGGGACAGACACGCGAGCAGTACTTC.

This chain joins TRBV5-4 and TRBJ1-2; D gene unclear. Germline V lookup: CDR1 SGHNT, CDR2 YYREEE (reference sequence). This CDR3 is built from 14 residues. V lost 4 bases and J lost 0, with 10 bases in between. The CDR3 sequence is CASSTRNTNYGYTF. The DNA for the CDR3 is TGTGCCAGCAGCACAAGAAACACTAACTATGGCTACACCTTC.

The rearrangement links TRBV5-1 to TRBJ1-1, with TRBD1 matching over 9 bases. V shed 8 bases, J shed 4 bases, and the junction held 12 bases outside the gene matches. This CDR3 is built from 15 residues. Germline values: CDR1 SGHRS, CDR2 YFSETQ. The CDR3 spells CASATGGSLGTEAFF. The CDR3 DNA is TGCGCCAGTGCAACAGGGGGCAGTTTAGGCACTGAAGCTTTCTTT.

The rearrangement links TRBV2 to TRBJ2-3; 7 bases line up with TRBD2. CDR3 length: 13 residues. Germline V CDR1 and CDR2: SNHLY, FYNNEI. V lost 11 bases to trimming and J lost 3 bases; unmatched junction nucleotides: 8. The CDR3 reads CARGVPGTDTQYF. DNA for the CDR3: TGTGCCCGGGGGGTTCCTGGGACAGATACGCAGTATTTT.

CDR3 bases: TGTGCCAGCAGTCCCGCGGGCGGGAGATGGGGCGAGCAGTACTTC. It is translated as CASSPAGGRWGEQYF. V and J are TRBV28 and TRBJ2-7, with 7 bases aligning to TRBD2. CDR1 is MDHEN, CDR2 SYDVKM, per germline. The CDR3 is 15 residues long. V lost 5 bases, J lost 6 bases, and 13 bases stayed unmatched.

V and J are TRBV5-1 and TRBJ1-1, with 7 nucleotides matching TRBD1. CDR1 and CDR2 from the germline V gene are SGHRS and YFSETQ. The CDR3 consists of 17 residues. V shed 0 bases, J shed 4 bases, and the junction held 12 bases outside the gene matches. The CDR3 region is CASSLGPRQGSATEAFF. The DNA of the CDR3 is TGCGCCAGCAGCTTGGGCCCTCGACAGGGTTCGGCCACTGAAGCTTTCTTT. Using reference TRBV5-1 and TRBJ1-1 for the parts outside the CDR3, the full variable domain is KAGVTQTPRYLIKTRGQQVTLSCSPISGHRSVSWYQQTPGQGLQFLFEYFSETQRNKGNFPGRFSGRQFSNSRSEMNVSTLELGDSALYLCASSLGPRQGSATEAFFGQGTRLTVV.

This rearrangement joins TRBV5-6 to TRBJ2-1; the D is unclear. Trimming removed 4 bases from V and 7 bases from J, with 12 bases in between. The CDR3 has 13 amino acids. Germline V CDR1 and CDR2: SGHDT, YYEEEE. The CDR3 nucleotides read TGTGCCAGCAGCCTCCTGTCCGTTAATGAGCAGTTCTTC. Protein: CASSLLSVNEQFF.

The V call is TRBV19, the J call TRBJ2-7; TRBD1 matches 10 bases. The CDR3 sequence is 15 residues long. Germline V gene lookup returns CDR1 LNHDA and CDR2 SQIVND (reference sequence). The trim removed 5 bases at V and 6 bases at J, leaving 10 bases unmatched. CDR3 DNA sequence: TGTGCCAGTAGTCTTCCTAGACAGGGGGCTCGCGAGCAGTACTTC. It specifies CASSLPRQGAREQYF.

This clone was counted a single time. This chain joins TRBV29-1 and TRBJ2-3; D remains ambiguous. The CDR3 is made up of 13 amino acids. Trimming shortened V by 3 bases and J by 3 bases, and 10 bases separated the two germline ends. The germline V gene encodes CDR1 SQVTM and CDR2 ANQGSEA. The CDR3: CSVEPLSTDTQYF. The DNA for the CDR3 is TGCAGCGTTGAGCCCTTAAGTACAGATACGCAGTATTTT.

This sequence joins TRBV4-1 and TRBJ2-6; 10 bases align to TRBD1. The CDR3 is made up of 21 amino acids. Germline-derived CDR1 and CDR2 are MGHRA and YSYEKL. The ends lost 4 bases at V and 1 base at J; junction bases unmatched: 16. This CDR3 reads CASSRRTGGTGSPSGANVLTF. DNA of the CDR3: TGCGCCAGCAGCCGACGGACAGGGGGGACCGGGAGTCCATCTGGGGCCAACGTCCTGACTTTC.

The CDR3 protein is CASSLQQDEKLFF. CDR3 DNA: TGCGCCAGCAGCTTGCAGCAGGATGAAAAACTGTTTTTT. This chain uses TRBV5-1 with TRBJ1-4; D remains ambiguous. With 1 base removed from V and 6 bases from J, the gap between germline ends came to 7 bases. Germline V gives CDR1 SGHRS, CDR2 YFSETQ. This CDR3 region has 13 residues.

This clone was recorded a few times. The V and J genes are TRBV5-1 and TRBJ2-7; possibly TRBD2 for D (5 bases). Trimming pared 3 bases from V and 0 bases from J, leaving 10 bases between. Germline-derived CDR1 and CDR2 are SGHRS and YFSETQ. CDR3 length: 14 amino acids. CDR3 sequence: CASSSQADSYEQYF. The CDR3 DNA reads TGCGCCAGCAGCTCCCAAGCGGACTCCTACGAGCAGTACTTC.

The rearrangement links TRBV19 to TRBJ1-5; D call uncertain. CDR3 length: 13 amino acids. Between the trimmed V and J ends, which lost 9 bases and 7 bases, there was a span of 16 bases. Germline V gene sequence: CDR1 LNHDA, CDR2 SQIVND (reference sequence). CDR3 in DNA: TGTGCCAGCCGCGAGAGTCAGGTCCAGCCCCAGCATTTT. It specifies CASRESQVQPQHF.

The chain has TRBV9 and TRBJ2-5; D may correspond to TRBD1 or TRBD2 (5 bases each). The V gene lost 0 bases and the J gene lost 1 base, with 10 bases spanning the gap. This CDR3 spans 15 amino acids. Germline CDR1 reads SGDLS; CDR2 reads YYNGEE. The CDR3 nucleotides read TGTGCCAGCAGCGTAGACCCGGGGCCCCAAGAGACCCAGTACTTC. This encodes CASSVDPGPQETQYF.

This rearrangement joins TRBV5-6 to TRBJ2-3; 9 positions agree with TRBD1. In germline, CDR1 is SGHDT, CDR2 YYEEEE. Trimming cost V 3 bases and J 1 base; bases outside gene matches: 6. The CDR3 runs to 16 residues. In nucleotides, the CDR3 is TGTGCCAGCAGCTGGGGACAGGGAGTCGGCACAGATACGCAGTATTTT. Translation gives CASSWGQGVGTDTQYF.

This clone has just a few counts. The J gene is TRBJ1-2, the V gene TRBV6-6; D not resolved. Germline V gene data show CDR1 as MNHNY and CDR2 as SVGAGI (reference sequence). The CDR3 has 13 residues. Trimming left V 5 bases short and J 12 bases short, with 19 bases between. CDR3 sequence (DNA): TGTGCCAGCAGTCGTTCGGACGGGCCGGTACACACCTTC. This gives the protein CASSRSDGPVHTF.

This clone was recorded once. This rearrangement joins TRBV7-9 to TRBJ1-4, with D tentatively TRBD1 (5 bases). CDR1 is SEHNR, CDR2 FQNEAQ, per germline (reference sequence). The ends were cut back, 5 bases at V and 8 bases at J, with 12 bases in the middle. This CDR3 is 13 amino acids long. The DNA for the CDR3 is TGTGCCAGCAGCCAGGGCAAGGTAGAAAAACTGTTTTTT. Protein: CASSQGKVEKLFF.

This clone is a singleton in its sample. The chain links TRBV4-1 to TRBJ1-2, with 10 positions matching TRBD1. The CDR3 extends over 16 amino acids. Germline-derived CDR1 and CDR2 are MGHRA and YSYEKL. V dropped 3 bases and J dropped 4; count of bases not matched to a gene: 8. The CDR3 DNA follows: TGCGCCAGCAGCCAGTCCCAGACAGGGGGCGTCTATGGCTACACCTTC. Residues: CASSQSQTGGVYGYTF.

The chain recombines TRBV2 with TRBJ2-7; D assignment may be TRBD1 or TRBD2 (6 bases each). V lost 7 bases to trimming and J lost 4 bases, with 14 bases between them. This CDR3 has 13 residues. Germline loops: CDR1 SNHLY, CDR2 FYNNEI. DNA of the CDR3: TGTGCCAGCATCATGCAGGGGAGGTACGAGCAGTACTTC. Translated: CASIMQGRYEQYF. The variable domain in full, completed from reference TRBV2 and TRBJ2-7, reads EPEVTQTPSHQVTQMGQEVILRCVPISNHLYFYWYRQILGQKVEFLVSFYNNEISEKSEIFDDQFSVERPDGSNFTLKIRSTKLEDSAMYFCASIMQGRYEQYFGPGTRLTVT.

This sequence joins TRBV27 and TRBJ2-7; D is uncertain. The CDR3 covers 10 residues. Per germline, CDR1 MNHEY and CDR2 SMNVEV (reference sequence). Trimming left V 8 bases short and J 2 bases short, with 4 bases between. CDR3 nucleotides: TGTGCCAGCGGACCCTACGAGCAGTACTTC. It yields the protein CASGPYEQYF.

This chain connects TRBV14 to TRBJ2-1, with 7 bases lining up with TRBD1. Germline loops: CDR1 SGHDN, CDR2 FVKESK. This CDR3 spans 16 amino acids. V was clipped by 2 bases and J by 0 bases; unmatched bases: 4. CDR3 residues: CASSQIRGPSYNEQFF. The CDR3 DNA reads as TGTGCCAGCAGCCAAATAAGGGGGCCCTCCTACAATGAGCAGTTCTTC. The entire variable domain, with the rest obtained from reference TRBV14 and TRBJ2-1, is as follows: EAGVTQFPSHSVIEKGQTVTLRCDPISGHDNLYWYRRVMGKEIKFLLHFVKESKQDESGMPNNRFLAERTGGTYSTLKVQPAELEDSGVYFCASSQIRGPSYNEQFFGPGTRLTVL.

This clone was found a few times. The rearrangement uses TRBV14 and TRBJ2-1, with D tentatively TRBD1 or TRBD2 (6 bases each). Trimming left V 7 bases short and J 8 bases short, with 24 bases between. Per the germline V gene, CDR1 is SGHDN and CDR2 is FVKESK. The CDR3 is made up of 16 amino acids. DNA for the CDR3: TGTGCCAGCACGCCCCGGTATTTTTGGGGGGCAGATGAGCAGTTCTTC. It translates to CASTPRYFWGADEQFF. Full variable domain (remainder filled in from reference TRBV14 and TRBJ2-1): EAGVTQFPSHSVIEKGQTVTLRCDPISGHDNLYWYRRVMGKEIKFLLHFVKESKQDESGMPNNRFLAERTGGTYSTLKVQPAELEDSGVYFCASTPRYFWGADEQFFGPGTRLTVL.